This T cell receptor (beta chain) was sequenced in a study of T cell clonotyping in hematopoietic cell transplantation. Study overall: Recipients' pretransplant samples followed cytoreduction.

Of note for this clone: The antigen remains unidentified.

With 3 bases removed from V and 1 base from J, the gap between germline ends came to 11 bases. Germline CDR1 is MDHEN and CDR2 is SYDVKM. CDR3 size: 15 residues. Assay used: immunoSEQ multiplex PCR; TCRdb lists only in-frame clones, some missing. The sample comprises tens of thousands of clones, under 85% of which are singletons, and roughly 6% rests with the top ten. Indicated time point: recipient sample about 28 days before transplant, after cytoreduction. The study's findings and limits: Higher Inverse Simpson Index values in graft donor and pretransplant recipient predicted broader posttransplant TCR diversity. Few recipient clonotypes overlapped donors; over 95% were de novo at given depth.

The sequences come from peripheral blood mononuclear cells, collected before stem cell transplant. The sequence derives from a man between 45 and 60 years old with myelodysplastic syndrome. Some clones in this sample may be carry-over from other donors' samples. The gene calls are TRBV28 and TRBJ2-3; D is possibly TRBD1 (6 bases). DNA for the CDR3: TGTGCCAGCAGTTTCATCAGGGGCGGCACAGATACGCAGTATTTT. Translation gives CASSFIRGGTDTQYF.